Shown below are 14 T cell receptor beta chains from a single sample sequenced in a study of blood T cell repertoires in COVID-19. Method: immunoSEQ multiplex PCR; TCRdb's copy keeps in-frame clones and lacks some. The repertoire includes 150,000 or so clones, 70% to 90% of them detected once, and about 1.5% sits in the top ten. Sequenced sample: peripheral blood. The receptor set was obtained from a woman aged 60-75 years with acute or convalescent COVID-19.

The J gene is TRBJ1-2, the V gene TRBV6-2 or TRBV6-3, with 7 nucleotides matching TRBD1. CDR3 length: 19 residues. The V segment lost 6 bases and the J segment 8 bases; nucleotides outside the gene matches: 27. Germline CDR1 is MNHEY and CDR2 is SVGEGT. CDR3 protein: CASSPRTGANLPLVGGYTF. Here the CDR3 DNA reads TGTGCCAGCAGCCCCCGGACAGGAGCAAATTTACCTCTTGTGGGGGGCTACACCTTC.

V gene TRBV15 combines with J gene TRBJ2-1; D is possibly TRBD2 (6 bases). Trimming removed 1 base at V and 8 bases at J, with 9 bases between. Germline V gene sequence: CDR1 LNHNV, CDR2 YYDKDF (reference sequence). CDR3 length equals 13 residues. CDR3 DNA: TGTGCCACCAGCAGAGGGAGGGTCTATGAGCAGTTCTTC. Translating gives CATSRGRVYEQFF.

This rearrangement joins TRBV30 to TRBJ2-7, with D possibly matching TRBD1 (6 bases). Looked up from germline, CDR1 is GTSNPN and CDR2 is SVGIG (reference sequence). The CDR3 is 15 residues long. Trimming removed 0 bases from V and 2 bases from J, with 14 bases in between. The CDR3 reads CAWSVRGDTAYEQYF. In DNA form, the CDR3 reads TGTGCCTGGAGTGTACGTGGGGACACGGCCTACGAGCAGTACTTC.

The rearrangement joins TRBV27 to TRBJ2-1, with TRBD1 identical over 10 bases. Germline CDR1 is MNHEY and CDR2 is SMNVEV (reference sequence). The CDR3 runs to 13 residues. V was pared by 8 bases and J by 8 bases, with 6 bases of the junction left unmatched. The CDR3 DNA reads as TGTGCCAGCCGGGACAGGGGCTTCCATGAGCAGTTCTTC. Translating it yields CASRDRGFHEQFF.

The chain has TRBV2 and TRBJ1-2, with D perhaps TRBD1 (6 bases). The CDR3 has 14 residues. With 1 base removed from V and 4 bases from J, the gap between germline ends came to 10 bases. In germline, CDR1 is SNHLY, CDR2 FYNNEI. The CDR3 region is CASSEVETGYGYTF. CDR3 nucleotide sequence: TGTGCCAGCAGTGAAGTCGAGACAGGCTATGGCTACACCTTC.

The J gene is TRBJ2-7, the V gene TRBV7-9, with 8 bases that match TRBD2. Germline lookup yields CDR1 SEHNR and CDR2 FQNEAQ (reference sequence). Trimming cost V 5 bases and J 3 bases; bases outside gene matches: 9. This CDR3 comprises 15 residues. The CDR3 DNA follows: TGTGCCAGCAGCCTTCCGGGACTAGGGAACTACGAGCAGTACTTC. Its translation: CASSLPGLGNYEQYF.

As for this clone: Other nucleotide sequences in the sample specify the same CDR3. The V and J genes are TRBV18 and TRBJ1-5; 7 nucleotides agree with TRBD1. In germline, CDR1 is KGHSH, CDR2 LQKENI. V lost 6 bases to trimming and J lost 4 bases; unmatched junction nucleotides: 6. CDR3 size: 14 residues. CDR3 amino acids: CASSPSGGNQPQHF. Here the CDR3 DNA reads TGTGCCAGCTCCCCGTCAGGGGGGAATCAGCCCCAGCATTTT.

This chain joins TRBV9 and TRBJ2-1; tentatively, D is TRBD1 (5 bases). The CDR3 has 14 residues. Per the germline V gene, CDR1 is SGDLS and CDR2 is YYNGEE. V lost 0 bases and J lost 6, with 10 bases in between. The CDR3 region has the DNA TGTGCCAGCAGCGTAGAACTGGGGCGCAATGAGCAGTTCTTC. Its translation: CASSVELGRNEQFF.

The chain joins TRBV25-1 to TRBJ1-1, with TRBD1 matching 7 bases. The CDR3 has 13 amino acids. V shed 8 bases, J shed 1 base, and the junction held 4 bases outside the gene matches. In germline, CDR1 is MGHDK, CDR2 SYGVNS. CDR3 nucleotide sequence: TGTGCCAGCCAGAGGACAGGGAACACTGAAGCTTTCTTT. Translating gives CASQRTGNTEAFF. Together with reference TRBV25-1 and TRBJ1-1, the CDR3 gives the full variable domain: EADIYQTPRYLVIGTGKKITLECSQTMGHDKMYWYQQDPGMELHLIHYSYGVNSTEKGDLSSESTVSRIRTEHFPLTLESARPSHTSQYLCASQRTGNTEAFFGQGTRLTVV.

The chain joins TRBV27 to TRBJ1-2; D is unresolved. Deletions cut 4 bases from V and 3 bases from J, with 9 bases between. The CDR3 runs 13 residues. Germline values: CDR1 MNHEY, CDR2 SMNVEV (reference sequence). In nucleotides, the CDR3 is TGTGCCAGCAGTTCTCTACCTCACTATGGCTACACCTTC. It is translated as CASSSLPHYGYTF.

V and J are TRBV6-5 and TRBJ1-5; TRBD1 aligns across 10 bases. This CDR3 spans 16 amino acids. Germline V gives CDR1 MNHEY, CDR2 SVGAGI. V shed 4 bases and J 6 bases; nucleotides not matched to a gene: 9. The CDR3 spells CASSFADRGGGQPQHF. In DNA form, the CDR3 reads TGTGCCAGCAGTTTCGCGGACAGGGGGGGAGGTCAGCCCCAGCATTTT.

The chain carries TRBV2 and TRBJ2-3, with 8 bases fitting TRBD1. V trimming: 6 bases; J trimming: 8 bases; junction bases outside the gene matches: 10. The CDR3 spans 14 residues. The germline V gene encodes CDR1 SNHLY and CDR2 FYNNEI. The CDR3 sequence: CASRPPRGQGTQYF. The CDR3 nucleotides read TGTGCCAGCAGGCCACCCAGGGGGCAGGGTACGCAGTATTTT.

The rearrangement uses TRBV19 and TRBJ1-5; D not certain. Germline CDR1 LNHDA, CDR2 SQIVND (reference sequence). This CDR3 has 15 amino acids. With 6 bases removed from V and 5 bases from J, the gap between germline ends came to 17 bases. The CDR3 sequence is CASSPRGERYQPQHF. CDR3 nucleotide sequence: TGTGCCAGTAGCCCACGTGGGGAGAGATATCAGCCCCAGCATTTT.

The rearrangement uses TRBV2 and TRBJ2-1, with 7 bases that match TRBD1. Germline lookup yields CDR1 SNHLY and CDR2 FYNNEI. Trimming at V came to 10 bases and at J to 5 bases, leaving 8 bases not matched to a gene. This CDR3 is built from 13 residues. The DNA for the CDR3 is TGTGCCACCCACCGGGACAGCCACAATGAGCAGTTCTTC. It codes for CATHRDSHNEQFF.